The entry below gives a single T cell receptor (beta chain) sequence along with its context. Sequencing used immunoSEQ multiplex PCR; TCRdb keeps in-frame clones, though not all of them. The data contain 250,000 to 350,000 clones, 87% of them singletons. This sample was included in a study of blood T cell repertoires in COVID-19. V was pared by 1 base and J by 1 base, with 2 bases of the junction left unmatched. Germline lookup yields CDR1 SGHRS and CDR2 YFSETQ. The CDR3 has 15 residues. The sequence was collected from a woman between 18 and 29 years old who had recovered from COVID-19. Sequencing input: PBMCs or T cells enriched from blood (not recorded which). J is TRBJ2-3 and V is TRBV5-1; 8 bases are shared with TRBD1. The CDR3 here is CASSLPGQGTDTQYF. DNA for the CDR3: TGCGCCAGCAGCTTGCCGGGACAGGGCACAGATACGCAGTATTTT.